A single sample is the source of the 17 T cell receptor beta chains below, sequenced in a study of cytomegalovirus exposure and HLA in healthy donors. This table comes from immunoSEQ multiplex PCR, and its TCRdb copy is limited to in-frame clones, with some not included. This table has about 73,000 clones, roughly 90% appearing once. What was sequenced was PBMCs. Receptors originate from a woman younger than 35 in good health and CMV-seropositive.

The chain joins TRBV30 to TRBJ2-5; 14 positions agree with TRBD2. From germline, CDR1 is GTSNPN and CDR2 SVGIG (reference sequence). After removal of 0 bases from V and 4 bases from J, the junction contained 7 bases not matched to a gene. The CDR3 covers 17 residues. CDR3 sequence reads: CAWSVRLAGGVGETQYF. CDR3 nucleotide sequence: TGTGCCTGGAGTGTACGACTAGCGGGGGGGGTAGGAGAGACCCAGTACTTC.

The V gene is TRBV7-3, the J gene TRBJ1-5; D uncertain. Germline-derived CDR1 and CDR2 are SGHTA and FQGTGA. There are 12 residues in the CDR3. Trimming took off 6 bases at V and 9 bases at J, with 12 bases between the two ends. The CDR3 protein is CASRARRGPQHF. For the CDR3, the DNA is TGTGCCAGCAGGGCCCGCCGGGGGCCCCAGCATTTT. Complete variable domain (other parts from reference TRBV7-3 and TRBJ1-5): GAGVSQTPSNKVTEKGKYVELRCDPISGHTALYWYRQSLGQGPEFLIYFQGTGAADDSGLPNDRFFAVRPEGSVSTLKIQRTERGDSAVYLCASRARRGPQHFGDGTRLSIL.

As for this clone: The junction differs from germline at one of its ends, possibly a read error. V gene TRBV7-7 combines with J gene TRBJ2-1; TRBD1 agrees at 8 bases. Germline V CDR1 and CDR2: SSHAT, FNYEAQ (reference sequence). The length of the CDR3 is 14 residues. The DNA for the CDR3 is TGTGCTAGCAGCTTAGGAGGGACAGGCAATGAGCAGTTCTTC. Amino acids: CASSLGGTGNEQFF.

The V gene is TRBV9, the J gene TRBJ1-1, with D tentatively TRBD1 (6 bases). V lost 3 bases and J 3 bases, leaving 12 bases between the germline ends. This CDR3 is 14 amino acids long. CDR1 is SGDLS, CDR2 YYNGEE, per germline. The CDR3 sequence: CASSGDRLDTEAFF. As DNA, the CDR3 is TGTGCCAGCAGCGGAGACAGGTTAGACACTGAAGCTTTCTTT.

This chain links TRBV29-1 with TRBJ1-1; 8 bases fit TRBD1. The CDR3 runs 15 residues. Unmatched junction bases numbered 11, after V lost 5 bases and J lost 3 bases. Germline assignment: CDR1 SQVTM and CDR2 ANQGSEA. The CDR3 region has the DNA TGCAGCGTTTCGGCTGGACAGGGCTTCGACACTGAAGCTTTCTTT. Its protein is CSVSAGQGFDTEAFF.

The chain carries TRBV30 and TRBJ2-3; 9 bases map to TRBD2. This CDR3 has 15 amino acids. Germline loops: CDR1 GTSNPN, CDR2 SVGIG (reference sequence). The ends lost 2 bases at V and 4 bases at J; junction bases unmatched: 7. This chain's CDR3 is CAWSLRGGAADTQYF. CDR3 nucleotides: TGTGCCTGGAGTCTGCGGGGGGGCGCGGCAGATACGCAGTATTTT. The whole variable domain, filled in from reference TRBV30 and TRBJ2-3, reads SQTIHQWPATLVQPVGSPLSLECTVEGTSNPNLYWYRQAAGRGLQLLFYSVGIGQISSEVPQNLSASRPQDRQFILSSKKLLLSDSGFYLCAWSLRGGAADTQYFGPGTRLTVL.

The gene calls are TRBV30 and TRBJ1-2; D is possibly TRBD1 (5 bases). CDR3 length: 13 residues. V shed 5 bases and J shed 2 bases, with 12 bases lying between them. In germline, CDR1 is GTSNPN, CDR2 SVGIG (reference sequence). The CDR3 is CAWSRGQNYGYTF. In DNA form, the CDR3 reads TGTGCCTGGTCAAGAGGACAAAACTATGGCTACACCTTC. Filled out from reference TRBV30 and TRBJ1-2, the complete variable domain reads SQTIHQWPATLVQPVGSPLSLECTVEGTSNPNLYWYRQAAGRGLQLLFYSVGIGQISSEVPQNLSASRPQDRQFILSSKKLLLSDSGFYLCAWSRGQNYGYTFGSGTRLTVV.

The chain couples TRBV20-1 to TRBJ2-7, with a possible D match to TRBD1 (5 bases). V was cut by 3 bases and J by 7 bases, with 10 bases left in between. The CDR3 is made up of 11 amino acids. The germline V gene has CDR1 DFQATT and CDR2 SNEGSKA (reference sequence). The CDR3 DNA reads as TGCAGTGCTAGGACGCAGGGTGAGCAGTACTTC. Protein: CSARTQGEQYF.

This chain connects TRBV9 to TRBJ1-3; 10 bases are a match to TRBD1. Germline trimming cut 4 bases from V and 1 base from J; bases unmatched to any gene: 11. The germline CDR1 and CDR2 sequences are SGDLS and YYNGEE. The CDR3 is 18 residues long. CDR3 sequence (DNA): TGTGCCAGCAGCCCAAACTCCGGGACAGGGGTATCTGGAAACACCATATATTTT. Protein sequence: CASSPNSGTGVSGNTIYF.

On this clone: At one boundary the junction diverges from the germline segment, which might be a read error. The same CDR3 can be traced to other DNA sequences in this sample. J is TRBJ2-2 and V is TRBV4-2; weak D call: TRBD2 (6 bases). The length of the CDR3 is 16 residues. Germline CDR1 LGHNA, CDR2 YNFKEQ. The CDR3 DNA reads as TGTGCCAGCAGCCAAGTAGCGGCATTGAACACTGGGGAGCTGTTTTTT. Translated, it gives CASSQVAALNTGELFF.

This chain joins TRBV28 and TRBJ2-5; 9 bases are shared with TRBD1. The CDR3 is 17 amino acids. With V trimmed by 6 bases and J by 5 bases, 16 bases remained unmatched. The germline V gene has CDR1 MDHEN and CDR2 SYDVKM. This CDR3 is CASSKSGVGTGRETQYF. CDR3 coding DNA: TGTGCCAGCAGCAAATCCGGGGTCGGGACAGGGCGGGAGACCCAGTACTTC.

The chain employs TRBV5-6 and TRBJ1-5; TRBD1 might be the D (6 bases). Trimming took 9 bases from V and 0 from J, leaving 19 bases between them. This CDR3 contains 16 residues. Germline V CDR1 and CDR2: SGHDT, YYEEEE. Written as DNA, the CDR3 is TGTGCCAAGTACCGGCGCCAGGGGTATAGCAATCAGCCCCAGCATTTT. This translates into CAKYRRQGYSNQPQHF.

The chain links TRBV11-2 to TRBJ2-1; 7 bases match TRBD2. Germline trimming cut 7 bases from V and 3 bases from J; bases unmatched to any gene: 12. CDR1 is SGHAT, CDR2 FQNNGV, per germline. This CDR3 is built from 16 residues. CDR3 sequence: CASTGLTSVLYNEQFF. In DNA form, the CDR3 reads TGTGCCAGCACCGGATTAACTAGCGTACTCTACAATGAGCAGTTCTTC.

This clone is a singleton in its sample. The CDR3, as DNA: TGTGCCAGCAGCTTAGGGGTTAGCGGGGCTAAGGATGAGCAGTTCTTC. Protein product: CASSLGVSGAKDEQFF. The chain recombines TRBV7-9 with TRBJ2-1, with TRBD2 matching 8 bases. The CDR3 extends over 16 amino acids. V trimming: 1 base; J trimming: 8 bases; junction bases outside the gene matches: 10. Germline-derived CDR1 and CDR2 are SEHNR and FQNEAQ (reference sequence).

The rearrangement uses TRBV6-6 and TRBJ1-4; D is unresolved. Germline-derived CDR1 and CDR2 are MNHNY and SVGAGI (reference sequence). Trimming cost V 5 bases and J 5 bases, with 6 bases left between them. This CDR3 has 12 amino acids. The DNA of the CDR3 is TGTGCCAGCAGTCCCAGAAATGAAAAACTGTTTTTT. Amino acids: CASSPRNEKLFF.

This clone has a single count. The junction departs from the called germline gene at one end, perhaps through a read error. This sample also contains other DNA sequences that code for the same CDR3. The chain has TRBV15 and TRBJ2-7; 7 positions match TRBD1. Germline lookup yields CDR1 LNHNV and CDR2 YYDKDF (reference sequence). This CDR3 contains 14 residues. The CDR3 reads CATSRGDRPYEQYF. For the CDR3, the DNA is TGCGCCACCAGCAGAGGGGACAGACCTTACGAGCAGTACTTC.

The rearrangement links TRBV14 to TRBJ2-1; D gene unclear. CDR1 is SGHDN, CDR2 FVKESK, per germline. Trimming shortened V by 4 bases and J by 2 bases, and 9 bases separated the two germline ends. The CDR3 has 14 residues. CDR3 in amino acids: CASSLLSAYNEQFF. CDR3 sequence (DNA): TGTGCCAGCAGCCTCCTTTCTGCCTACAATGAGCAGTTCTTC.